A selection of T cell receptor beta chains follows, all from one sample in a study of OX40 agonist ivuxolimab in advanced cancers. TCRdb keeps only in-frame clones here, not all; method: immunoSEQ multiplex PCR. The sample has tens of thousands of clones, about nine tenths seen once. Here the sequenced sample was CD4+ or CD8+ T cells sorted from blood, taken in a trial of the OX40 agonist ivuxolimab. All receptors come from an adult with an advanced solid tumor such as melanoma, head and neck, liver or kidney cancer. CDR3s include the opening cysteine and the closing phenylalanine or tryptophan. A D gene is named only where the DNA matches it firmly. Not all rows give a size; the values are once, few, many and, for expanded clones, a class.

J gene: TRBJ1-4
V gene: TRBV28
D gene: NA
clone size: NA
CDR3 protein: CASSLSQPNEKLFF
CDR3 DNA: TGTGCCAGCAGTTTATCACAGCCTAATGAAAAACTGTTTTTT

J gene: TRBJ1-2
V gene: TRBV5-4
D gene: NA
clone size: NA
CDR3 protein: CASSFRTARTF
CDR3 DNA: TGTGCCAGCAGCTTCCGGACCGCTAGGACCTTC

J gene: TRBJ2-3
V gene: TRBV5-1
D gene: NA
clone size: NA
CDR3 protein: CASSLAAGLSFDTQYF
CDR3 DNA: TGCGCCAGCAGCTTGGCCGCAGGACTATCTTTCGATACGCAGTATTTT

J gene: TRBJ2-7
V gene: TRBV19
D gene: TRBD1
clone size: NA
CDR3 protein: CASSSQTGSYEQYF
CDR3 DNA: TGTGCCAGTAGTTCCCAGACAGGGAGTTACGAGCAGTACTTC

J gene: TRBJ1-5
V gene: TRBV29-1
D gene: NA
clone size: NA
CDR3 protein: CSATKGVGNQPQHF
CDR3 DNA: TGCAGCGCGACCAAAGGGGTTGGAAATCAGCCCCAGCATTTT

J gene: TRBJ2-1
V gene: TRBV5-1
D gene: NA
clone size: NA
CDR3 protein: CASSLVGGYNEQFF
CDR3 DNA: TGCGCCAGCAGCTTGGTCGGCGGCTACAATGAGCAGTTCTTC

J gene: TRBJ1-4
V gene: TRBV19
D gene: TRBD1
clone size: once
CDR3 protein: CASSIGRARTGPDREKLFF
CDR3 DNA: TGTGCCAGTAGTATAGGAAGGGCCAGGACAGGCCCCGACCGTGAAAAACTGTTTTTT

J gene: TRBJ1-5
V gene: TRBV7-9
D gene: NA
clone size: NA
CDR3 protein: CASSPQGVGQPQHF
CDR3 DNA: TGTGCCAGCAGCCCCCAGGGTGTAGGTCAGCCCCAGCATTTT

J gene: TRBJ1-1
V gene: TRBV7-3
D gene: NA
clone size: NA
CDR3 protein: CASSNTYTEAFF
CDR3 DNA: TGTGCCAGCAGCAACACTTACACTGAAGCTTTCTTT

J gene: TRBJ1-5
V gene: TRBV19
D gene: NA
clone size: once
CDR3 protein: CASSMVGGYGNQPQHF
CDR3 DNA: TGTGCCAGTAGTATGGTAGGAGGGTACGGCAATCAGCCCCAGCATTTT

J gene: TRBJ2-5
V gene: TRBV7-8
D gene: NA
clone size: NA
CDR3 protein: CASSLVGWGQGETQYF
CDR3 DNA: TGTGCCAGCAGCTTGGTTGGCTGGGGCCAGGGAGAGACCCAGTACTTC

J gene: TRBJ2-7
V gene: TRBV5-1
D gene: NA
clone size: NA
CDR3 protein: CASSLAQVVGEQYF
CDR3 DNA: TGCGCCAGCAGCTTGGCGCAAGTAGTCGGCGAGCAGTACTTC

J gene: TRBJ1-1
V gene: TRBV6-5
D gene: TRBD1
clone size: NA
CDR3 protein: CASMGTANTEAFF
CDR3 DNA: TGTGCCTCGATGGGGACAGCGAACACTGAAGCTTTCTTT

J gene: TRBJ2-3
V gene: TRBV6-5
D gene: NA
clone size: NA
CDR3 protein: CASKLGDTQYF
CDR3 DNA: TGTGCCAGCAAGTTGGGAGATACGCAGTATTTT

J gene: TRBJ1-5
V gene: TRBV6-5
D gene: TRBD1
clone size: NA
CDR3 protein: CASSGTGGNQPQHF
CDR3 DNA: TGTGCCAGCAGTGGGACAGGAGGCAATCAGCCCCAGCATTTT

J gene: TRBJ2-7
V gene: TRBV6-1
D gene: NA
clone size: NA
CDR3 protein: CASSENRIYEQYF
CDR3 DNA: TGTGCCAGCAGTGAAAACAGAATCTACGAGCAGTACTTC

J gene: TRBJ1-1
V gene: TRBV19
D gene: NA
clone size: once
CDR3 protein: CASSIGGDTEAFF
CDR3 DNA: TGTGCCAGTAGTATAGGGGGAGATACTGAAGCTTTCTTT

J gene: TRBJ2-1
V gene: TRBV6-6
D gene: TRBD1
clone size: NA
CDR3 protein: CASNRQGGDEQFF
CDR3 DNA: TGTGCCAGCAACCGACAGGGTGGGGATGAGCAGTTCTTC